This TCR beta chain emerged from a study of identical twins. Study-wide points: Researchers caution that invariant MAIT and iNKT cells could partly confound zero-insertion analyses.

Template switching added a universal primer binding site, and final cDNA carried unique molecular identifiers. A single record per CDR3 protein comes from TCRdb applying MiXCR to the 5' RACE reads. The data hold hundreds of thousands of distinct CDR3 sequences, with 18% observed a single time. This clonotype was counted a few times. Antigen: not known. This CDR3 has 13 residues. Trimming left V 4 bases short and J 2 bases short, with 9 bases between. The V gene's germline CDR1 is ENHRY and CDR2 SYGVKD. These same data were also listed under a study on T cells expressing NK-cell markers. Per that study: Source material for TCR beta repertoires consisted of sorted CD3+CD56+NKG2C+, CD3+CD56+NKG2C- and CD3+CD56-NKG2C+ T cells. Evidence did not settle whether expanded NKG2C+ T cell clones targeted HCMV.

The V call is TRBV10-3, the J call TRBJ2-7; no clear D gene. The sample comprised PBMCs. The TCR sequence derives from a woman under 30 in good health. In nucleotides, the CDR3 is TGTGCCATCAGTGCCCCTACAGCCTACGAGCAGTACTTC. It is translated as CAISAPTAYEQYF.